One sample yielded the 20 T cell receptor beta chains listed below, sequenced in a study of glioma-infiltrating T cells. TCR alpha and beta CDR3 regions were amplified from RNA using iRepertoire nested multiplex PCR. TCRdb passed the multiplex PCR reads through MiXCR, listing each CDR3 protein once. In the table there are roughly 130,000 distinct CDR3 sequences, under 30% of which are singletons. The sequencing sample was made of glioma tissue, nonneoplastic brain tissue, or PBMCs (not recorded which). The receptor set was obtained from a human donor with low-grade glioma or glioblastoma, undergoing nonglioma brain surgery, or in good health (not recorded which).

This clonotype was recorded many times. The chain recombines TRBV28 with TRBJ2-3; TRBD1 is a possible D gene (5 bases). There are 15 residues in the CDR3. Germline values: CDR1 MDHEN, CDR2 SYDVKM. Trimming left V 1 base short and J 4 bases short, with 12 bases between. Written as DNA, the CDR3 is TGTGCCAGCAGTTTATATCAGGGAAGCCCAGATACGCAGTATTTT. Translation gives CASSLYQGSPDTQYF.

This clonotype has a handful of counts. The chain links TRBV7-2 to TRBJ1-2, with 9 bases fitting TRBD1. The V segment lost 4 bases and the J segment 1 base; nucleotides outside the gene matches: 4. CDR3 size: 15 residues. Germline V gene lookup returns CDR1 SGHTA and CDR2 FQGNSA. CDR3 protein: CASSYSGQGNYGYTF. The CDR3 region has the DNA TGTGCCAGCAGCTATTCGGGACAGGGTAACTATGGCTACACCTTC.

This clonotype has only a few counts. This chain uses TRBV20-1 with TRBJ1-6; D perhaps matches TRBD1 (5 bases). The CDR3 is made up of 15 amino acids. CDR1 is DFQATT and CDR2 is SNEGSKA in the germline V gene (reference sequence). The V and J ends lost 6 bases and 8 bases respectively, with 20 bases between them. Here the CDR3 reads CSARRDFLAYSPLHF. In DNA, the CDR3 is TGCAGTGCCCGACGGGACTTCCTCGCGTATTCACCCCTCCACTTT.

This clonotype came up a few times. The V call is TRBV7-3, the J call TRBJ2-3; 9 bases fit TRBD2. The CDR3 sequence is 16 residues long. Per germline, CDR1 SGHTA and CDR2 FQGTGA. Trimming cost V 5 bases and J 2 bases; bases outside gene matches: 8. The chain's CDR3 is CASSPIAGAYTDTQYF. CDR3 DNA sequence: TGTGCCAGCAGCCCCATAGCGGGGGCCTACACAGATACGCAGTATTTT. Supplemented by reference TRBV7-3 and TRBJ2-3, the full variable domain reads GAGVSQTPSNKVTEKGKYVELRCDPISGHTALYWYRQSLGQGPEFLIYFQGTGAADDSGLPNDRFFAVRPEGSVSTLKIQRTERGDSAVYLCASSPIAGAYTDTQYFGPGTRLTVL.

The table lists this clonotype with a few counts. The chain uses TRBV7-8 and TRBJ2-5; the D is unclear. Trimming pared 10 bases from V and 14 bases from J, leaving 20 bases between. Per the germline V gene, CDR1 is SGHVS and CDR2 is FQNEAQ. This CDR3 has 11 residues. CDR3 sequence: CANGPTGLVYF. As DNA, the CDR3 is TGTGCCAACGGACCGACCGGCTTGGTTTACTTC.

This clonotype has ten or more counts. The chain couples TRBV6-6 to TRBJ2-2, with D perhaps matching TRBD1 (5 bases). Trimming shortened V by 2 bases and J by 5 bases, and 12 bases separated the two germline ends. The CDR3 totals 15 residues. Per the germline V gene, CDR1 is MNHNY and CDR2 is SVGAGI (reference sequence). CDR3 DNA: TGTGCCAGCAGTTACGGTCAGGGTTTGACCGGGGAGCTGTTTTTT. This encodes CASSYGQGLTGELFF.

A few counts support this clonotype. The chain employs TRBV28 and TRBJ1-5, with D unclear. The V and J ends lost 7 bases and 4 bases respectively, with 20 bases between them. CDR1 MDHEN and CDR2 SYDVKM come from the germline V gene. This CDR3 contains 16 residues. CDR3 sequence: CASTYRGLSWNQPQHF. In nucleotides, the CDR3 is TGTGCCAGCACCTACCGAGGTCTCTCTTGGAATCAGCCCCAGCATTTT.

This clonotype has just a few counts. The chain uses TRBV28 and TRBJ1-2; unclear D gene. V lost 2 bases to trimming and J lost 4 bases, with 11 bases between them. This CDR3 has 14 residues. Germline V gene sequence: CDR1 MDHEN, CDR2 SYDVKM. CDR3 DNA sequence: TGTGCCAGCAGTTTAGTTAGACGTATCTATGGCTACACCTTC. Translation: CASSLVRRIYGYTF.

This clonotype was seen a few times. The chain links TRBV29-1 to TRBJ2-5; D call uncertain. V was shortened by 4 bases and J by 3 bases, with 6 bases between the two germline ends. This CDR3 has 11 residues. Per the germline V gene, CDR1 is SQVTM and CDR2 is ANQGSEA. The CDR3 spells CSVASEETQYF. The DNA for the CDR3 is TGCAGCGTTGCGAGTGAAGAGACCCAGTACTTC.

This clonotype has at least ten counts. The rearrangement links TRBV20-1 to TRBJ1-2; TRBD1 is a possible D gene (6 bases). CDR1 is DFQATT, CDR2 SNEGSKA, per germline (reference sequence). V lost 5 bases to trimming and J lost 8 bases, with 18 bases between them. This CDR3 is 13 amino acids long. In nucleotides, the CDR3 is TGCAGTGCTTTTATGGGGGGCCTAAAAGGCTACACCTTC. Residues: CSAFMGGLKGYTF.

This clonotype has more than one count but fewer than ten. The chain joins TRBV12-3 or TRBV12-4 to TRBJ2-1, with D perhaps matching TRBD2 (6 bases). The CDR3 runs to 14 residues. Trimming left V 3 bases short and J 6 bases short, with 12 bases between. The DNA of the CDR3 is TGTGCCAGCAGTTTCGGGGGATCGGGCAATGAGCAGTTCTTC. Its protein product is CASSFGGSGNEQFF.

This clonotype was counted between two and nine times. J is TRBJ2-3 and V is TRBV5-1; 11 nucleotides align to TRBD2. Germline CDR1 is SGHRS and CDR2 is YFSETQ. V lost 5 bases and J lost 0; bases outside the gene matches: 5. The CDR3 sequence is 16 residues long. The CDR3 DNA follows: TGCGCCAGCAGACCTACTAGCGGGGGTAGCACAGATACGCAGTATTTT. As protein: CASRPTSGGSTDTQYF.

This chain connects TRBV5-1 to TRBJ1-1, with TRBD1 as a possible D gene (5 bases). V lost 4 bases to trimming and J lost 3 bases, with 19 bases between them. The CDR3 extends over 16 amino acids. Germline CDR1 is SGHRS and CDR2 is YFSETQ. CDR3 amino acids: CASSVRTPSSDTEAFF. DNA of the CDR3: TGCGCCAGCAGCGTCCGGACACCCTCGTCGGACACTGAAGCTTTCTTT.

This clonotype occurred a few times. J is TRBJ1-2 and V is TRBV24-1, with a tentative D call TRBD1 (6 bases). Germline V gene sequence: CDR1 KGHDR, CDR2 SFDVKD. This CDR3 is built from 17 residues. V dropped 7 bases and J dropped 2 bases, with 22 bases sitting between them. Here the CDR3 DNA reads TGTGCCACCAGCCCCGGCGCCAGTCGGGACATAAACTATGGCTACACCTTC. Residues: CATSPGASRDINYGYTF.

The CDR3 reads CSARSGGGNNEQFF. In DNA, the CDR3 is TGCAGTGCTAGATCAGGCGGGGGAAACAATGAGCAGTTCTTC. This rearrangement joins TRBV20-1 to TRBJ2-1; 7 bases fit TRBD2. The germline CDR1 and CDR2 sequences are DFQATT and SNEGSKA (reference sequence). The CDR3 is 14 amino acids. The J segment lost 5 bases and the V segment lost 2 bases, leaving 6 bases of the junction unmatched.

In this sample, this clonotype turned up a few times. The V call is TRBV7-9, the J call TRBJ1-2, with TRBD1 matching 8 bases. J was trimmed by 2 bases and V by 1 base; bases with no gene match: 3. The length of the CDR3 is 15 residues. From germline, CDR1 is SEHNR and CDR2 FQNEAQ (reference sequence). DNA of the CDR3: TGTGCCAGCAGCTTAGGGGACAGGACCAACTATGGCTACACCTTC. Amino acids: CASSLGDRTNYGYTF.

This clonotype was counted ten times or more. The V call is TRBV7-2, the J call TRBJ1-5; no definite D call. V was trimmed by 6 bases and J by 5 bases, leaving 11 bases between them. Germline CDR1 reads SGHTA; CDR2 reads FQGNSA. The CDR3 spans 13 residues. Here the CDR3 DNA reads TGTGCCAGCAGACGGCCTGGGGATCAGCCCCAGCATTTT. Translated: CASRRPGDQPQHF.

A note on this clonotype: One junction end does not reproduce the germline sequence, and a read error may be involved. This chain connects TRBV20-1 to TRBJ2-3; D not resolved. Germline CDR1 is DFQATT and CDR2 is SNEGSKA (reference sequence). This CDR3 comprises 13 residues. CDR3 sequence (DNA): TGCAGTGCTAGAGGGCGTTCCGAAGATACGAAGTATTTT. Its translation: CSARGRSEDTKYF.

J is TRBJ2-5 and V is TRBV7-2; TRBD2 matches 13 bases. The CDR3 runs to 16 residues. V was clipped by 5 bases and J by 5 bases; unmatched bases: 8. CDR1 and CDR2 (germline): SGHTA, FQGNSA. CDR3 coding DNA: TGTGCCAGCAGCCGACAACTAGCGGGGGGGAGGGAGACCCAGTACTTC. It codes for CASSRQLAGGRETQYF.

The genes are TRBV28 and TRBJ2-4, with D unclear. The CDR3 extends over 15 amino acids. CDR1 is MDHEN, CDR2 SYDVKM, per germline. V gave up 3 bases and J gave up 0 bases, with 9 bases separating them. This CDR3 is CASSLSVLAKNIQYF. CDR3 nucleotides: TGTGCCAGCAGTTTGTCAGTTCTAGCCAAAAACATTCAGTACTTC.